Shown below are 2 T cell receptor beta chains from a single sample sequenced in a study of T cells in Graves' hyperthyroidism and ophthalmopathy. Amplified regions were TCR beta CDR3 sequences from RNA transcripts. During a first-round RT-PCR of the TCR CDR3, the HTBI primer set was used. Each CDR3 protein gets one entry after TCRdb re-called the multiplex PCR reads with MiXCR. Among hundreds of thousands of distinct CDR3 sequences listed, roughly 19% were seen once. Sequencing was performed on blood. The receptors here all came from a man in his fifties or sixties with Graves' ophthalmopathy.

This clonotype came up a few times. CDR3 nucleotides: TGTGCCAGCACTAAACTAGCGGACTTCACAGATACGCAGTATTTT. It specifies CASTKLADFTDTQYF. The chain uses TRBV27 and TRBJ2-3, with TRBD2 matching 8 bases. The V gene's germline CDR1 is MNHEY and CDR2 SMNVEV (reference sequence). The V segment lost 7 bases and the J segment 2 bases; nucleotides outside the gene matches: 8. This CDR3 comprises 15 residues.

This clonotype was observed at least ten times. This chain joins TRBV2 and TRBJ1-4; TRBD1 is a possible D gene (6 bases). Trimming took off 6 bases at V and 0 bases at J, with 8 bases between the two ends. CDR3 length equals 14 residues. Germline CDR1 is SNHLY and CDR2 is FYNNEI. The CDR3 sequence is CASSRGPTNEKLFF. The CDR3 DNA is TGTGCCAGCAGCAGGGGACCAACTAATGAAAAACTGTTTTTT.